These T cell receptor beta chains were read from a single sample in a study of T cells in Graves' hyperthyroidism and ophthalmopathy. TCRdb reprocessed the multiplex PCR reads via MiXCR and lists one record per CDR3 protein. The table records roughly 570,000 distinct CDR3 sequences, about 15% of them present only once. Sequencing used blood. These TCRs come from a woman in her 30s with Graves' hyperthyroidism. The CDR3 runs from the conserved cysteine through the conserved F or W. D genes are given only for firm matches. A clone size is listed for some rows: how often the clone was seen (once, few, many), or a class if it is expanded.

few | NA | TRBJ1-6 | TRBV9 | TGTGCCAGCAGCGTAAGGGGGAGGGATTCACCCCTCCACTTT | CASSVRGRDSPLHF
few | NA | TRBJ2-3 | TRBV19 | TGTGCCAGTAGTAACCCTGTTGCCCCAGATACGCAGTATTTT | CASSNPVAPDTQYF
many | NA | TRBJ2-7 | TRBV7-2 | TGTGCCAGCAGCTTAGTTGGCGAGCAGTACTTC | CASSLVGEQYF
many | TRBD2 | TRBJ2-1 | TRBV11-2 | TGTGCCAGCAGCAGTAGCGGGAGACAGCACAGCTCCTACAATGAGCAGTTCTTC | CASSSSGRQHSSYNEQFF
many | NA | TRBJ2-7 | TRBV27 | TGTGCCAGCAACAAACAGGGCTCCTACGAGCAGTACTTC | CASNKQGSYEQYF
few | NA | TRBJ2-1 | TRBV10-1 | TGCGCCAGCAGTGATCGAGTAGACGGTGAGCAGTTCTTC | CASSDRVDGEQFF
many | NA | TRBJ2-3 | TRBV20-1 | TGCAGTGCTAGAATGGCTGGGGGGGATACGCAGTATTTT | CSARMAGGDTQYF
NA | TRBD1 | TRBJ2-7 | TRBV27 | TGTGCCAGCAGCCCCGACACAGGGGGCGACTACGAGCAGTACTTC | CASSPDTGGDYEQYF
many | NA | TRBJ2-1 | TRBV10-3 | TGTGCCATCAGTGAGTCGGGGTGGGAATCCTACAATGAGCAGTTCTTC | CAISESGWESYNEQFF
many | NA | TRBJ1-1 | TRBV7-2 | TGTGCCAGCAGCGCACAAGCAGGGAACACTGAAGCTTTCTTT | CASSAQAGNTEAFF
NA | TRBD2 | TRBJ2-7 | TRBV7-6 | TGTGCCAGCAGCGCTTTAAGCGGGAGTCCCTACGAGCAGTACTTC | CASSALSGSPYEQYF
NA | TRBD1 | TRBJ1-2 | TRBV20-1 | TGCAGTGCTAGGCGACTGCAGGGGGCCCCCTATGGCTACACCTTC | CSARRLQGAPYGYTF
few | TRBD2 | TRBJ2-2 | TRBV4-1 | TGCGCCAGCAGCCAAGAACTAGCGGCGAACACCGGGGAGCTGTTTTTT | CASSQELAANTGELFF
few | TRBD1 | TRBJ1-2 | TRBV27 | TGTGCCAGCAGTTTAGGGACAGGAAGGAACTATGGCTACACCTTC | CASSLGTGRNYGYTF
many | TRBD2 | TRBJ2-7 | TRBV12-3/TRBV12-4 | TGTGCCAGCAGGCCTAGCGGGAGCCCCTCCTACGAGCAGTACTTC | CASRPSGSPSYEQYF
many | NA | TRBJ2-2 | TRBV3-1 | TGTGCCAGCAGCCGAAAAGGTATCGGGGAGCTGTTTTTT | CASSRKGIGELFF